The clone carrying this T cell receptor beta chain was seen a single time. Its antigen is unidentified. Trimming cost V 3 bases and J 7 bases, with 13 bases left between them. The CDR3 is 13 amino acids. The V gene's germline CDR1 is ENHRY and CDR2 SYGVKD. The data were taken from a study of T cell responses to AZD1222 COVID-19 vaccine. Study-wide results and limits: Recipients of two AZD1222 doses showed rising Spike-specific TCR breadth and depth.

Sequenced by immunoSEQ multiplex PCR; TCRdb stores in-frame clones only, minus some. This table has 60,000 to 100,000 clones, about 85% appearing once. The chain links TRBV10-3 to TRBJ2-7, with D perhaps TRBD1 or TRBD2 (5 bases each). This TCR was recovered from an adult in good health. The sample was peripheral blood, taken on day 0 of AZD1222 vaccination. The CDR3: CAISDTGLGEQYF. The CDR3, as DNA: TGTGCCATCAGTGACACGGGGCTAGGAGAGCAGTACTTC.